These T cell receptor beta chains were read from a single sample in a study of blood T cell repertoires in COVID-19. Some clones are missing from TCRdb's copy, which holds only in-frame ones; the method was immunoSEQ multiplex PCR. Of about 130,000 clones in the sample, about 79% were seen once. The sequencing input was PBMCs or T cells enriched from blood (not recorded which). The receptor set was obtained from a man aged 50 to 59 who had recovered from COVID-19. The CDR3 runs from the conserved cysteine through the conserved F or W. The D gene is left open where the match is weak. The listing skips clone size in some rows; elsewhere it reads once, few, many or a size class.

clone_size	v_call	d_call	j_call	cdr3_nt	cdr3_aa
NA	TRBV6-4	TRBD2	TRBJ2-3	TGTGCCAGCAGTATGCTAGCGGGGGTGACAGATACGCAGTATTTT	CASSMLAGVTDTQYF
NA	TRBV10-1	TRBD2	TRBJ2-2	TGCGCCAGCAGTGAGGGACTACCGGCGGGGGGACGCACCGGGGAGCTGTTTTTT	CASSEGLPAGGRTGELFF
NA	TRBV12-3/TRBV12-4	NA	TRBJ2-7	TGTGCCAGCAGCTCGCGGGAACTAGGGGAGCAGTACTTC	CASSSRELGEQYF
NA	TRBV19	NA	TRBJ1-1	TGTGCCAGTAGAGGGGGTAACACTGAAGCTTTCTTT	CASRGGNTEAFF
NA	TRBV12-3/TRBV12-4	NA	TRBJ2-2	TGTGCCAGCAGCCTTCTAAACACCGGGGAGCTGTTTTTT	CASSLLNTGELFF
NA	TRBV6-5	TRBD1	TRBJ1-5	TGTGCCAGTACGACAGGGCAGGGCAATCAGCCCCAGCATTTT	CASTTGQGNQPQHF
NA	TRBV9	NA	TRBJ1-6	TGTGCCAGCAGCGTGAACAGGATCTCACCCCTCCACTTT	CASSVNRISPLHF
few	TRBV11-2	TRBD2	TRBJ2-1	TGTGCCAGCAGACCCTCCGGGACTAGCGGTGGCGAGCAGTTCTTC	CASRPSGTSGGEQFF
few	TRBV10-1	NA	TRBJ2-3	TGCGCCAGCAGTGATACCGGAGGCGAGGGCGCAGATACGCAGTATTTT	CASSDTGGEGADTQYF
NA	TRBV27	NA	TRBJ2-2	TGTGCCAGCAGTTTTGGTGGGAGGCAGGACACCGGGGAGCTGTTTTTT	CASSFGGRQDTGELFF
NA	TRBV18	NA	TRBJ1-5	TGTGCCAGCTCACCAGTGGGAGGCAATCAGCCCCAGCATTTT	CASSPVGGNQPQHF
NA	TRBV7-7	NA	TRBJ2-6	TGTGCAACTTCGTCCAGGGCTATTTCTGGGGCCAACGTCCTGACTTTC	CATSSRAISGANVLTF
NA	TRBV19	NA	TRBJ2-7	TGTGCCAGTAGTGCGACAGTGTACTACGAGCAGTACTTC	CASSATVYYEQYF
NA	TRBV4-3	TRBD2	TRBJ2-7	TGCGCCAGCAGCCAAGATAATACACTAGCGGCTGGTGGGCAGTACTTC	CASSQDNTLAAGGQYF
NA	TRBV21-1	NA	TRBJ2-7	TGTGCCAGCAGCAAATGGGGGGATAGCTCCTACGAGCAGTACTTC	CASSKWGDSSYEQYF
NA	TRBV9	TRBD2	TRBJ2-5	TGTGCCAGCAGCCCCCGGGGGGGACAAGAGACCCAGTACTTC	CASSPRGGQETQYF
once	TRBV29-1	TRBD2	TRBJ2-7	TGCAGCGTTGAAGCGGGGGGGTACGAGCAGTACTTC	CSVEAGGYEQYF
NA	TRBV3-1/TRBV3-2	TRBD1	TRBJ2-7	TGTGCCAGCAGCCAAAGTGCTGGACAGGGGGAGCTAAGCTCCTACGAGCAGTACTTC	CASSQSAGQGELSSYEQYF
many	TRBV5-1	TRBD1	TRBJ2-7	TGCGCCAGCAGCTTAACGGGACAGTCCTACGAGCAGTACTTC	CASSLTGQSYEQYF
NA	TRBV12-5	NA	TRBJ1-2	TGTGCTAGTGGTTTGGGCGGCGATGGCTACACCTTC	CASGLGGDGYTF
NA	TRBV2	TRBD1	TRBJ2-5	TGTGCCAGCAGGGGACAGGGAGAGACCCAGTACTTC	CASRGQGETQYF
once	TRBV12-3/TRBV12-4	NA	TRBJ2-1	TGTGCCAGCACCTCTCGGAGGAGTGAGCAGTTCTTC	CASTSRRSEQFF